This TCR beta chain originates from a study of shared T cell receptors in the human thymus (dated by TCRdb to the early 2020s). About the investigation overall: The study examined how self-reactive, shared T-cell receptor alpha chains are generated in the human thymus.

As for this clone: The antigen this receptor binds is unknown. No per-base quality is available; no much larger clone lies one base away.

From the germline V gene (reference sequence), CDR1 is SEHNR and CDR2 is FQNEAQ. CDR3 length: 15 amino acids, cysteine to phenylalanine. CDR3 DNA is the only sequence kept; it has 45 bases, read in frame from the first base. A distance of 20 bases separates the germline ends of V and J, which lose 4 bases and 8 bases respectively. Libraries were built with the immunoSEQ multiplex PCR assay. Entries here come from immuneACCESS through TCRdb and include only in-frame sequences with V and J called. Some clones fail to appear in such tables; in the studies checked, an unresolved V gene covers under half of the shortfall, and the cause of the remainder is unknown. For this sample there are about 660,000 clones; about 90% appear just once. 0.009% to 0.0095% of the sample lies in the top ten. This sample also belongs to another study, concerning human thymus T cells. From the second report: In Finland, the donors were immunologically healthy infants who were having open corrective cardiac surgery for congenital heart defects. The thymus tissue came from surgical resects taken out during corrective cardiac surgery. Both the thymic and the peripheral blood repertoires appeared to show biased V and J gene segment usage. According to the related research, thymic TCR repertoires were highly overlapping among unrelated individuals. The study described the TCR alpha and beta repertoires in roughly 8 infant thymus samples and a handful of matching peripheral blood samples. The cohort included more than 5 male and a couple of female infants, with donor ages spanning 7 to 244 days. After being mechanically released from the tissue, thymocytes were kept at -70 degrees C in pellets of about 8.5-32 million cells. A QIAsymphony instrument was used to extract genomic DNA from frozen cell pellets. The immunoSEQ multiplex PCR assay was used to amplify the TCRB and TCRAD loci from a standardized quantity of quality-controlled genomic DNA. Amplicons spanned the V(D)J region at a length sufficient to cover the CDR3 and identify V and J genes. The commercial immunoSEQ service was used to sequence amplicons on an Illumina platform. Primer bias and sequencing errors were corrected as previously described, and TCRAD and TCRB were defined on the basis of the IMGT database. Analysis of the repertoires was done with immunoSEQ Analyzer 3.0 and VDJTools and included basic statistics, V/J segment usage, diversity estimates, rarefaction and pairwise overlap. Diversity was estimated with Chao1, ChaoE, Efron-Thisted, Shannon and inverse Simpson indices, and also on datasets down-sampled to the smallest sample. Repertoire overlap was determined by strict matching of CDR3 nucleotide sequence, V gene and J gene, and Jaccard-based multidimensional scaling clustering was applied. On average, around 780,000 unique TCRB clonotypes were obtained from thymus samples, compared with 80,000 to 85,000 from blood samples.

This TCR came from a boy in the first two years of life with a congenital heart defect. Donor details come from another sample of the same person, matched by shared clones. The sequence links TRBV7-9 to TRBJ1-2; D gene: possibly TRBD1, on 5 matching bases. The sequenced sample was thymocytes. The CDR3 sequence is CASSSATDSPLGYTF. The sequenced DNA: TGTGCCAGCAGCTCCGCGACAGACTCCCCTTTGGGCTACACCTTC.